The clone carrying this TCR beta chain was counted ten times or more. Its antigen is not known. The sample originates from a study of T cells after yellow fever vaccination. Overall study findings and caveats: Compared with primary, the secondary response was weaker and peaked at day 5, not 15. From the bulk population, abundant clonotypes could contaminate and appear within FACS-sorted repertoires. Clones from primary vaccination mostly reappeared after the booster (96% CD4, under 90% CD8).

The CDR3 runs 15 residues. Germline values: CDR1 WSHSY, CDR2 SAAADI. The V end was cut by 7 bases, the J end by 0 bases, with 13 bases between. TCRdb reanalysed the 5' RACE reads using MiXCR and keeps one entry per CDR3 protein. In the table there are 160,000 or so distinct CDR3 sequences, around 7% of which are singletons. The chain carries TRBV10-2 and TRBJ1-3; D unclear. The material sequenced was CD4+ T cells sorted from PBMCs, taken more than 4 days after the first yellow fever vaccination. The sequence was collected from a man aged 18 to 30 who received the YFV17D yellow fever vaccine. CDR3 bases: TGCGCCAGCATTGGAAGTCCTAGCTCTGGAAACACCATATATTTT. Translating it yields CASIGSPSSGNTIYF.